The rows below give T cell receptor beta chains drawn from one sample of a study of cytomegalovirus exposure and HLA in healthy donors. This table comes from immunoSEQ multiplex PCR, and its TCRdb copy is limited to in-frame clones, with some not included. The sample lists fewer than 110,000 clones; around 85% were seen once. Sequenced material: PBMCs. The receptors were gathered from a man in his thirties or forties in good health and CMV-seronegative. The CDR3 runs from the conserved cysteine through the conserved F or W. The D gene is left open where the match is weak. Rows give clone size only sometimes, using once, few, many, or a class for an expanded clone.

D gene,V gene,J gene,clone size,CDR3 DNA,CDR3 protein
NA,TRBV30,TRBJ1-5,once,TGTGCCTGGAGTACCGGGTCTAGCAATCAGCCCCAGCATTTT,CAWSTGSSNQPQHF
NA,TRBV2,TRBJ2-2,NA,TGTGCCAGCAGTCCGCCGGGGGCGAACACCGGGGAGCTGTTTTTT,CASSPPGANTGELFF
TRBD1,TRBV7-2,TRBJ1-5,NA,TGTGCCAGCAGCCCCCGGACAGGGGATCAGCCCCAGCATTTT,CASSPRTGDQPQHF
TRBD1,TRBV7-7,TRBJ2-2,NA,TGTGCTAGCAGCTTAGCGTCGTATAGTCAGGGGGCAAGCACCGGGGAGCTGTTTTTT,CASSLASYSQGASTGELFF
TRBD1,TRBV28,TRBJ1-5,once,TGTGCCAGCAGTGTCGGACAGGGTAGACTTAGGGCCCAGCATTTT,CASSVGQGRLRAQHF
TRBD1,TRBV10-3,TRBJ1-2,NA,TGTGCCATCAGTGGGGGACAGGGGGCGCGCGACTATGGCTACACCTTC,CAISGGQGARDYGYTF
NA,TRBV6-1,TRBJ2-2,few,TGTGCCAGCATGGGGCAACCGCTCACCGGGGAGCTGTTTTTT,CASMGQPLTGELFF
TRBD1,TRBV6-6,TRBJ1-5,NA,TGTGCCAGCAGTATCAGACAGGGTTTGATTCAGCCCCAGCATTTT,CASSIRQGLIQPQHF
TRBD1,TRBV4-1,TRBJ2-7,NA,TGCGCCAGCAGCCTCATGCTGGGACAGGGTTCCTACGAGCAGTACTTC,CASSLMLGQGSYEQYF
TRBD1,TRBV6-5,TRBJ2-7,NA,TGTGCCAGCAGTCGAATGCGACAGGGCTCCTACGAGCAGTACTTC,CASSRMRQGSYEQYF
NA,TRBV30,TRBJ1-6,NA,TGTGCCTGGAGCTCGAAGGACAGTAAAAATTCACCCCTCCACTTT,CAWSSKDSKNSPLHF
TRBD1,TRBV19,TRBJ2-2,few,TGTGCCAGTAGTATGACAGGGATAGCCCGGGCGGACACCGGGGAGCTGTTTTTT,CASSMTGIARADTGELFF
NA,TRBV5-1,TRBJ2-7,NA,TGCGCCAGCACGCAGGGCCTAGAAACGCGCTACGAGCAGTACTTC,CASTQGLETRYEQYF
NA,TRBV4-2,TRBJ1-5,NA,TGTGCCAGCAGCCAAGAAGGGGGTGGACAGCCCCAGCATTTT,CASSQEGGGQPQHF
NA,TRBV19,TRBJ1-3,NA,TGTGCCAGTAGTATCATAGCCGCTGGAAACACCATATATTTT,CASSIIAAGNTIYF
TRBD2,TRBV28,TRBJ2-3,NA,TGTGCCAGCAGTATAGCGGGAGGTCCAGATACGCAGTATTTT,CASSIAGGPDTQYF
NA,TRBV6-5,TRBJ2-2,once,TGTGCCAGCAGCCGCGGCAAATGGGGGGAGCTGTTTTTT,CASSRGKWGELFF
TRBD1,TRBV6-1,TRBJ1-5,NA,TGTGCCAGCCGGACAGGGGCAGTCAATCAGCCCCAGCATTTT,CASRTGAVNQPQHF
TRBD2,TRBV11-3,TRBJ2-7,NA,TGTGCCAGCAGCTTAGGGGACTACCAACAGGAGGAGCAGTACTTC,CASSLGDYQQEEQYF
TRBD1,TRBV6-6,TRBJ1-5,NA,TGTGCCAGCACCTACGGGACAGCAGGAAATCAGCCCCAGCATTTT,CASTYGTAGNQPQHF
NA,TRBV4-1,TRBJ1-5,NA,TGCGCCAGCAGCCACGGCCCCCACCAGAGGAGGGAGCAGCCCCAGCATTTT,CASSHGPHQRREQPQHF
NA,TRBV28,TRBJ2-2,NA,TGTGCCAGCAGTCCCGGACTTGCGGGGGAGCTGTTTTTT,CASSPGLAGELFF
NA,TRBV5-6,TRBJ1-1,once,TGTGCCAGCAGCTCACTTTATTTACAGGGAAGGACTGAAGCTTTCTTT,CASSSLYLQGRTEAFF
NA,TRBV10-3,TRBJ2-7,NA,TGTGCCATCAGTGAGGGACTAAAAGACTCCTACGAGCAGTACTTC,CAISEGLKDSYEQYF
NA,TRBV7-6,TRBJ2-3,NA,TGTGCCAGCAGCTCCGGTCCCGGGGTAGACACAGATACGCAGTATTTT,CASSSGPGVDTDTQYF
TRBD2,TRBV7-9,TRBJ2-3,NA,TGTGCCAGCAGCTCTAGGGACTACGAGCAACGTACAGATACGCAGTATTTT,CASSSRDYEQRTDTQYF
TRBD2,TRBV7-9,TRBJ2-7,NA,TGTGCCAGCGCAGGGACTAGCGGATCCTACGAGCAGTACTTC,CASAGTSGSYEQYF
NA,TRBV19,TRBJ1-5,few,TGTGCCAGTAGTATCCGGGTTTATAGCAATCAGCCCCAGCATTTT,CASSIRVYSNQPQHF
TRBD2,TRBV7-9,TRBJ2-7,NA,TGTGCCAGCAGCTCATCCCTACTAGCGGGCGGGTACGAGCAGTACTTC,CASSSSLLAGGYEQYF
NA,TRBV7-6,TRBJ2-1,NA,TGTGCCAGCAGCTTAGCGATACTTACTAATCGCAATGAGCAGTTCTTC,CASSLAILTNRNEQFF
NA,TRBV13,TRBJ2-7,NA,TGTGCCAGCAGCCCGTCGACTGAACTCCACGAGCAGTACTTC,CASSPSTELHEQYF
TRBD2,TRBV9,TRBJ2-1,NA,TGTGCCAGCAGCGTAGGAGCGGGAGTGGGCAATGAGCAGTTCTTC,CASSVGAGVGNEQFF
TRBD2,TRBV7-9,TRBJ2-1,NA,TGTGCCAGCAGCTTAGGCGGGAGCCCTTACAATGAGCAGTTCTTC,CASSLGGSPYNEQFF
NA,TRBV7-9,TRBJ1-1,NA,TGTGCCAGCAGCCGTGTGGGCGGACGGGGGAACACTGAAGCTTTCTTT,CASSRVGGRGNTEAFF
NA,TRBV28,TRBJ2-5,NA,TGTGCCAGCAGTTTGGGGGCGGAGACCCAGTACTTC,CASSLGAETQYF
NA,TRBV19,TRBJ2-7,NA,TGTGCCAGTATGGGGGCAGGGCGTTCCGAGCAGTACTTC,CASMGAGRSEQYF
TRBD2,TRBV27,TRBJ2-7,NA,TGTGCCAGCAGTTTTGGACTAGCGGGAGTCGAGCAGTACTTC,CASSFGLAGVEQYF
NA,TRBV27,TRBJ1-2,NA,TGTGCCAGCAGTTTAGTTCCGGACACCCTGCGACCTAACTATGGCTACACCTTC,CASSLVPDTLRPNYGYTF
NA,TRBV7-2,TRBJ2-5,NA,TGTGCCAGCAGCTTCACTAGAGAAGAGACCCAGTACTTC,CASSFTREETQYF
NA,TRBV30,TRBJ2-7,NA,TGTGCCTGGAGTGTCGAGGGCGAGCAGTACTTC,CAWSVEGEQYF
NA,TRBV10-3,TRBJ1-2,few,TGTGCCATCAGTGAGTCGGGGGGTTATGGCTACACCTTC,CAISESGGYGYTF
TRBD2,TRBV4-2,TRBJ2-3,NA,TGTGCCAGCAGCCAAGATGTGAGCGGGAGAGCCACAGATACGCAGTATTTT,CASSQDVSGRATDTQYF
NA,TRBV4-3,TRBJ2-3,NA,TGCGCCAGCAGCCAAGAAGGAGGGGCTTACACAGATACGCAGTATTTT,CASSQEGGAYTDTQYF
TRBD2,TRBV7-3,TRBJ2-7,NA,TGTGCCAGCAGCCCGCCAGGACTAGCGGGAACTCCTAGCTCCTACGAGCAGTACTTC,CASSPPGLAGTPSSYEQYF
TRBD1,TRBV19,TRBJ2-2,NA,TGTGCCAGTCGGGACAGGCCGAACACCGGGGAGCTGTTTTTT,CASRDRPNTGELFF
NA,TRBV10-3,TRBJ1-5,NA,TGTGCCATCAGCGCGCTTGGGCCATCCAGCAATCAGCCCCAGCATTTT,CAISALGPSSNQPQHF
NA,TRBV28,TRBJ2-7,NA,TGTGCCAGCAGCTCCCCGTATGTGACAGGCGAATTTACCACCTACGAGCAGTACTTC,CASSSPYVTGEFTTYEQYF
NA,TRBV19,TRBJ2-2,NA,TGTGCCAGTAATATTGGACAGTCTTCCGGGGAGCTGTTTTTT,CASNIGQSSGELFF